What follows are 14 T cell receptor beta chains derived from one specimen sequenced in a study of neurological immune-mediated disorders. TCRdb recomputed calls from the 5' RACE reads with MiXCR, one row per CDR3 protein. The sample has about 120,000 distinct CDR3 sequences; about 3.2% are singletons. The sequenced material came from PBMCs. Source of these receptors: a woman in her 30s with multiple sclerosis.

This clonotype occurred many times. The rearrangement joins TRBV27 to TRBJ2-7, with 8 bases that match TRBD1. Germline V gene lookup returns CDR1 MNHEY and CDR2 SMNVEV (reference sequence). CDR3 size: 15 residues. V lost 4 bases and J lost 2; bases outside the gene matches: 7. As DNA, the CDR3 is TGTGCCAGCAGTTCCCGACAGGGGTCCCCCTACGAGCAGTACTTC. Translation: CASSSRQGSPYEQYF.

This clonotype was observed many times. This chain joins TRBV7-9 and TRBJ2-7; possible D gene TRBD1, 5 bases. Germline V CDR1 and CDR2: SEHNR, FQNEAQ (reference sequence). The CDR3 runs 16 residues. Trimming took 2 bases from V and 7 from J, leaving 21 bases between them. The CDR3 nucleotides are TGTGCCAGCAGCTTAATAGAAGGGCCAGGGCGGTGGGAGCAGTACTTC. Translating it yields CASSLIEGPGRWEQYF.

This clonotype was detected ten times or more. This chain connects TRBV5-6 to TRBJ2-5, with 8 bases lining up with TRBD1. The germline gives CDR1 SGHDT, CDR2 YYEEEE. The CDR3 consists of 15 residues. J was trimmed by 3 bases and V by 4 bases; bases with no gene match: 8. The CDR3: CASSPILTGEETQYF. CDR3 coding DNA: TGTGCCAGCAGCCCGATTCTGACAGGGGAAGAGACCCAGTACTTC.

At least ten counts were recorded for this clonotype. The V and J genes are TRBV5-5 and TRBJ1-2, with D unclear. This CDR3 spans 16 amino acids. Trimming left V 4 bases short and J 1 base short, with 17 bases between. The germline CDR1 and CDR2 sequences are SGHKS and YYEKEE (reference sequence). The CDR3 DNA reads TGTGCCAGCAGCCCCCCCCAGCCTAACTATAACTATGGCTACACCTTC. Protein: CASSPPQPNYNYGYTF.

The J gene is TRBJ2-5, the V gene TRBV19; no reliable D call. Germline V lookup: CDR1 LNHDA, CDR2 SQIVND (reference sequence). V shed 3 bases and J shed 5 bases, with 10 bases lying between them. The CDR3 contains 13 residues. The CDR3, as DNA: TGTGCCAGTAGTATCGCGGTCGGGGAGACCCAGTACTTC. This gives the protein CASSIAVGETQYF.

This clonotype came up many times. V and J are TRBV5-1 and TRBJ2-2, with TRBD2 matching over 9 bases. The length of the CDR3 is 17 residues. Germline V gene data show CDR1 as SGHRS and CDR2 as YFSETQ. Trimming removed 1 base from V and 0 bases from J; junction bases left unmatched: 4. CDR3 bases: TGCGCCAGCAGCTTGATGCCTAGCGGGACGAACACCGGGGAGCTGTTTTTT. It yields the protein CASSLMPSGTNTGELFF. Complete variable domain (other parts from reference TRBV5-1 and TRBJ2-2): KAGVTQTPRYLIKTRGQQVTLSCSPISGHRSVSWYQQTPGQGLQFLFEYFSETQRNKGNFPGRFSGRQFSNSRSEMNVSTLELGDSALYLCASSLMPSGTNTGELFFGEGSRLTVL.

This clonotype was counted ten times or more. V is TRBV3-1 and J is TRBJ2-3; 7 bases line up with TRBD2. Trimming removed 4 bases from V and 1 base from J; junction bases left unmatched: 8. CDR1 is LGHDT, CDR2 YNNKEL, per germline (reference sequence). This CDR3 is built from 16 residues. Written as DNA, the CDR3 is TGTGCCAGCAGCCGGGGGGGAGCACCGGGCACAGATACGCAGTATTTT. Protein: CASSRGGAPGTDTQYF.

There are many counts of this clonotype. The chain combines TRBV20-1 with TRBJ1-2, with a possible D match to TRBD1 (6 bases). This CDR3 contains 12 residues. V lost 5 bases and J 8 bases, leaving 15 bases between the germline ends. Germline V gene lookup returns CDR1 DFQATT and CDR2 SNEGSKA (reference sequence). CDR3 loop: CSAPSGAGGYTF. CDR3 nucleotides: TGCAGTGCTCCCTCGGGGGCGGGAGGCTACACCTTC.

This clonotype was picked up many times. The chain is built from TRBV5-1 and TRBJ2-3; 7 bases map to TRBD1. The junction had 10 bases not matched to a gene; V was cut back by 1 base and J by 5 bases. The CDR3 runs 16 residues. Germline CDR1 and CDR2: SGHRS and YFSETQ. Written as DNA, the CDR3 is TGCGCCAGCAGCTTGTATTCCCAGGGGGACCTAGATACGCAGTATTTT. Its protein is CASSLYSQGDLDTQYF.

This clonotype was detected many times. The rearrangement uses TRBV30 and TRBJ2-7; no reliable D call. V shed 2 bases and J shed 2 bases, with 4 bases lying between them. CDR3 length: 11 amino acids. Germline CDR1 GTSNPN, CDR2 SVGIG (reference sequence). CDR3 loop: CAWSLAYEQYF. DNA of the CDR3: TGTGCCTGGAGTCTAGCCTACGAGCAGTACTTC.

This clonotype appeared many times. This chain links TRBV9 with TRBJ2-1; 7 bases are shared with TRBD2. CDR3 length: 16 amino acids. Trimming at V came to 2 bases and at J to 3 bases, leaving 8 bases not matched to a gene. Germline lookup yields CDR1 SGDLS and CDR2 YYNGEE. The chain's CDR3 is CASSVGWGGRYNEQFF. CDR3 DNA sequence: TGTGCCAGCAGCGTCGGATGGGGGGGACGCTACAATGAGCAGTTCTTC.

The sample holds many counts of this clonotype. The chain combines TRBV7-2 with TRBJ2-2; D is unresolved. This CDR3 region has 15 residues. V was shortened by 0 bases and J by 4 bases, with 9 bases between the two germline ends. Germline CDR1 is SGHTA and CDR2 is FQGNSA. The CDR3 DNA is TGTGCCAGCAGCTTAGCGCTAGGAGCCACCGGGGAGCTGTTTTTT. It codes for CASSLALGATGELFF.

The chain carries TRBV18 and TRBJ2-1; 8 nucleotides line up with TRBD1. The CDR3 consists of 14 residues. J lost 9 bases, V lost 8 bases, and 12 bases had no gene match. Germline assignment: CDR1 KGHSH and CDR2 LQKENI. CDR3 sequence reads: CASTGTGSQGEQFF. CDR3 DNA: TGTGCCAGCACGGGGACAGGATCACAGGGTGAGCAGTTCTTC.

This clonotype was seen a handful of times. The chain has TRBV6-6 and TRBJ1-1, with D unclear. CDR3 length: 16 residues. The V end was cut by 1 base, the J end by 3 bases, with 15 bases between. Germline V gene lookup returns CDR1 MNHNY and CDR2 SVGAGI (reference sequence). CDR3 protein: CASSYWAGARDTEAFF. The DNA for the CDR3 is TGTGCCAGCAGTTACTGGGCGGGCGCGAGGGACACTGAAGCTTTCTTT.